A single sample is the source of the 18 T cell receptor beta chains below, sequenced in a study of T cell changes during pregnancy in multiple sclerosis. Some clones are missing from TCRdb's copy, which holds only in-frame ones; the method was immunoSEQ multiplex PCR. Of under 40,000 clones listed, 90% are singletons. The sample here was CD4+ T cells from peripheral blood mononuclear cells, taken in the second trimester of pregnancy. The receptor source for this set is a female donor with multiple sclerosis, enrolled in a pregnancy study.

CDR3 nucleotide sequence: TGTGCCAGCAGCCCGAACTCCGGAGGGAGTGGCTACACCTTC. Translation: CASSPNSGGSGYTF. This chain joins TRBV11-2 and TRBJ1-2; D unclear. Germline values: CDR1 SGHAT, CDR2 FQNNGV. CDR3 size: 14 residues. V gave up 5 bases and J gave up 7 bases, with 17 bases separating them.

The gene calls are TRBV11-2 and TRBJ2-7; 7 bases map to TRBD2. This CDR3 region has 16 residues. The V gene end was trimmed by 5 bases and the J gene end by 4 bases; junction bases not matched to a gene: 14. In germline, CDR1 is SGHAT, CDR2 FQNNGV. CDR3 region: CASSPIRRSGIYEQYF. The CDR3 nucleotides are TGTGCCAGCAGCCCGATCCGTAGGAGCGGGATTTACGAGCAGTACTTC.

The chain combines TRBV18 with TRBJ2-7; D might be TRBD1 (5 bases). Trimming cost V 0 bases and J 2 bases, with 26 bases left between them. CDR1 and CDR2 from the germline V gene are KGHSH and LQKENI. The CDR3 has 20 amino acids. The CDR3 is CASSPPASRQQYSLTYEQYF. The CDR3, as DNA: TGTGCCAGCTCACCACCGGCTTCTCGACAGCAATACTCTTTAACCTACGAGCAGTACTTC.

The chain links TRBV19 to TRBJ1-2; 7 positions agree with TRBD1. Germline V gene lookup returns CDR1 LNHDA and CDR2 SQIVND (reference sequence). The trim removed 7 bases at V and 3 bases at J, leaving 11 bases unmatched. This CDR3 is 15 amino acids long. CDR3: CASKKRQGVDYGYTF. CDR3 coding DNA: TGTGCCAGTAAAAAAAGACAGGGTGTGGACTATGGCTACACCTTC.

The chain recombines TRBV11-2 with TRBJ2-5, with TRBD1 as a possible D gene (5 bases). Trimming left V 3 bases short and J 5 bases short, with 13 bases between. CDR1 is SGHAT, CDR2 FQNNGV, per germline. The CDR3 is 14 amino acids. The CDR3 here is CASSLWGSVETQYF. CDR3 bases: TGTGCCAGCAGCTTGTGGGGCTCGGTGGAGACCCAGTACTTC.

This clone was recorded a few times. The J gene is TRBJ1-5, the V gene TRBV7-9; D may be TRBD1 (6 bases). V lost 1 base, J lost 0 bases, and 16 bases lay in between. Germline assignment: CDR1 SEHNR and CDR2 FQNEAQ (reference sequence). The CDR3 has 18 amino acids. CDR3 in amino acids: CASSLGGGGAISNQPQHF. CDR3 DNA: TGTGCCAGCAGCTTAGGAGGCGGGGGCGCGATTAGCAATCAGCCCCAGCATTTT.

This clone has only one observation. CDR3 protein: CAWSAFPLRTNYGYTF. The CDR3 DNA is TGTGCCTGGAGTGCCTTCCCGCTTCGGACAAACTATGGCTACACCTTC. The chain joins TRBV30 to TRBJ1-2; possible D gene TRBD1, 5 bases. This CDR3 spans 16 amino acids. The germline CDR1 and CDR2 sequences are GTSNPN and SVGIG (reference sequence). With 1 base removed from V and 2 bases from J, the gap between germline ends came to 17 bases. The full variable domain, rest sourced from reference TRBV30 and TRBJ1-2, is SQTIHQWPATLVQPVGSPLSLECTVEGTSNPNLYWYRQAAGRGLQLLFYSVGIGQISSEVPQNLSASRPQDRQFILSSKKLLLSDSGFYLCAWSAFPLRTNYGYTFGSGTRLTVV.

V gene TRBV19 combines with J gene TRBJ1-4; 9 bases align to TRBD1. Germline CDR1 LNHDA, CDR2 SQIVND (reference sequence). There are 13 residues in the CDR3. V dropped 8 bases and J dropped 6; count of bases not matched to a gene: 4. The CDR3 DNA sequence: TGTGCCAGTGGCCGGGACAGGGATGAAAAACTGTTTTTT. Its protein product is CASGRDRDEKLFF. The whole variable domain, filled in from reference TRBV19 and TRBJ1-4, reads DGGITQSPKYLFRKEGQNVTLSCEQNLNHDAMYWYRQDPGQGLRLIYYSQIVNDFQKGDIAEGYSVSREKKESFPLTVTSAQKNPTAFYLCASGRDRDEKLFFGSGTQLSVL.

The chain links TRBV7-9 to TRBJ2-5, with a weak D call TRBD2 (5 bases). With 1 base removed from V and 2 bases from J, the gap between germline ends came to 23 bases. Germline CDR1 is SEHNR and CDR2 is FQNEAQ (reference sequence). The CDR3 is made up of 19 amino acids. CDR3 DNA: TGTGCCAGCAGCTTAGGAATGGGTACCGGGCCGGGATATCAAGAGACCCAGTACTTC. It encodes CASSLGMGTGPGYQETQYF.

This clone showed up just once. V usage is TRBV11-2 and J usage is TRBJ2-1; 8 bases are shared with TRBD2. This CDR3 has 13 amino acids. Losses at the gene ends were 0 bases for V and 16 bases for J; bases not matched to a gene: 8. The germline gives CDR1 SGHAT, CDR2 FQNNGV. The CDR3 region is CASSLDRSGGQFF. The CDR3 DNA sequence: TGTGCCAGCAGCTTAGATCGGTCGGGAGGGCAATTCTTC.

The gene calls are TRBV5-5 and TRBJ2-7; 10 bases align to TRBD2. Germline V gene lookup returns CDR1 SGHKS and CDR2 YYEKEE (reference sequence). This CDR3 has 14 residues. The ends lost 4 bases at V and 3 bases at J; junction bases unmatched: 4. The CDR3 protein is CASSPGLAVYEQYF. CDR3 coding DNA: TGTGCCAGCAGCCCTGGACTAGCGGTCTACGAGCAGTACTTC.

This clone came up a few times. The gene calls are TRBV4-3 and TRBJ2-3; 8 bases agree with TRBD2. This CDR3 contains 16 residues. V trimming: 0 bases; J trimming: 8 bases; junction bases outside the gene matches: 10. The germline CDR1 and CDR2 sequences are LGHNA and YSLEER. This CDR3 reads CASSQDPGLAVATQYF. In DNA form, the CDR3 reads TGCGCCAGCAGCCAAGACCCAGGACTAGCAGTAGCTACGCAGTATTTT.

CDR3 in amino acids: CASSLLLAGETDTQYF. Here the CDR3 DNA reads TGTGCCAGCAGCTTACTCCTAGCGGGAGAGACAGATACGCAGTATTTT. The chain employs TRBV7-6 and TRBJ2-3, with 10 bases fitting TRBD2. The V and J ends lost 2 bases and 3 bases, in that order; junction bases with no gene match: 5. Germline V gives CDR1 SGHVS, CDR2 FNYEAQ. This CDR3 is built from 16 residues.

The chain uses TRBV5-1 and TRBJ2-7; D gene unclear. In germline, CDR1 is SGHRS, CDR2 YFSETQ. V lost 0 bases and J 2 bases, leaving 12 bases between the germline ends. The CDR3 is 15 residues long. The CDR3 nucleotides read TGCGCCAGCAGCTTGGCCGATCACTTCACCTACGAGCAGTACTTC. Amino acids: CASSLADHFTYEQYF. The full variable domain, in which reference TRBV5-1 and TRBJ2-7 provide the parts outside the CDR3, is KAGVTQTPRYLIKTRGQQVTLSCSPISGHRSVSWYQQTPGQGLQFLFEYFSETQRNKGNFPGRFSGRQFSNSRSEMNVSTLELGDSALYLCASSLADHFTYEQYFGPGTRLTVT.

Only one count was recorded for this clone. This chain uses TRBV5-8 with TRBJ1-5; a possible D gene is TRBD1 (5 bases). Trimming removed 4 bases from V and 4 bases from J, with 12 bases in between. The CDR3 loop spans 14 amino acids. The germline gives CDR1 SGHTS, CDR2 YDEGEE. CDR3 nucleotides: TGTGCCAGCAGCCATGGGGCTGGAAATCAGCCCCAGCATTTT. Translating it yields CASSHGAGNQPQHF.

The J gene is TRBJ1-5, the V gene TRBV27; the D is unclear. The CDR3 extends over 13 amino acids. Trimming removed 3 bases at V and 2 bases at J, with 5 bases between. Germline lookup yields CDR1 MNHEY and CDR2 SMNVEV (reference sequence). The DNA of the CDR3 is TGTGCCAGCAGTTTGAGAGGCAATCAGCCCCAGCATTTT. It encodes CASSLRGNQPQHF.

V usage is TRBV19 and J usage is TRBJ1-2; D is perhaps TRBD1 (5 bases). CDR3 length: 12 amino acids. Germline V gene data show CDR1 as LNHDA and CDR2 as SQIVND (reference sequence). V lost 5 bases and J 7 bases, leaving 11 bases between the germline ends. Written as DNA, the CDR3 is TGTGCCAGTAGTGCGGGGACGGGTGGCTACACCTTC. This sequence encodes CASSAGTGGYTF. The variable domain in full, completed from reference TRBV19 and TRBJ1-2, reads DGGITQSPKYLFRKEGQNVTLSCEQNLNHDAMYWYRQDPGQGLRLIYYSQIVNDFQKGDIAEGYSVSREKKESFPLTVTSAQKNPTAFYLCASSAGTGGYTFGSGTRLTVV.

A word on this clone: One junction end disagrees with the germline gene, perhaps due to a read error. The chain recombines TRBV7-2 with TRBJ1-2; D perhaps matches TRBD1 (5 bases). From germline, CDR1 is SGHTA and CDR2 FQGNSA. CDR3 length equals 11 residues. The CDR3 reads CASNLGADYTF. The CDR3 DNA is TGTGCCAGCAACTTAGGGGCTGACTACACCTTC.